Here is one T cell receptor beta chain with its context. Its antigen is unknown. The sample holds no much larger clone one base away, and base qualities are not on file. The reads were generated on an Illumina NovaSeq 6000. Using 5'RACE with constant-segment primers, TCRalpha and TCRbeta cDNA libraries were constructed, with sample barcodes and unique molecular identifiers added in the process. RNA was extracted from every sample with Trizol reagent. Libraries were amplified in two PCR steps, with a second sample barcode and Illumina TruSeq adapters added in the second step. The libraries were sequenced on an Illumina NovaSeq using 2 x 150 bp paired-end reads. The study's processing was this. The reads were demultiplexed and collapsed into UMI-guided consensus sequences using migec v1.2.7. Using mixcr v2.1.11, UMI consensuses were aligned to TRA and TRB V and J templates and then assembled into clonotypes. Expanded or contracted clonotypes were those called significant by both edgeR and NoisET, with noise models trained on biological replicates. edgeR calls used a false discovery rate-adjusted p below 0.01 and a log2 fold-change threshold of 1. As an exploratory analysis of dynamics, PCA with hierarchical clustering was applied to max-normalized trajectories of the 1000 most abundant clonotypes. Separately sequenced CD4+ and CD8+ repertoires were used to assign a CD4 or CD8 phenotype to each responding clone. TCRdb reprocessed the public reads (quality trimming at Q25 with fastp, clone calling with MiXCR) and kept in-frame beta chains. Each entry merges the rows of one CDR3 protein and shows their most common DNA and genes. TCRdb, not the original authors, processed these V and J calls. This sample has approximately 190,000 distinct CDR3 sequences in its table, and approximately 20% of those were observed once. Clones ranked in the top ten supply roughly 2.4% of the sample.

This sample is part of a study of T-cell memory formation after mild COVID-19 (dated by TCRdb to 2020 to 2023). In terms of the full investigation: Most TCR sequence clusters were specific to one of the two donors. In a couple of donors, T-cell clones that expanded and contracted after mild COVID-19 were tracked by sequencing TCRalpha and TCRbeta repertoires over time. The cohort comprised two young, previously healthy adult volunteers, one female and one male.

PBMCs were isolated by Ficoll-Paque density gradient centrifugation. The full study reports these points: Contracting CD4+ clones were found mainly in CM and EM memory subsets, while CD8+ clones were enriched in EMRA. Some responding clones were detected in pre-infection memory, which suggested that pre-existing cross-reactive memory T cells had joined the SARS-CoV-2 response. Clones contracting from day 15 to 85 had balanced CD4/CD8 phenotypes, while a second wave expanding from day 15 to 37 was biased towards CD4+. The second-wave clones that peaked on day 37 were not confirmed to be SARS-CoV-2 specific. The study included only a couple of mild cases, and larger cohorts that include severe cases with pre-infection samples were judged to be necessary.

As encoded in the germline V gene, CDR1 is SGHVS while CDR2 is FQNEAQ. The CDR3 sequence holds 13 residues, the cysteine and phenylalanine included. Only CDR3 DNA is held: 39 bases, read in frame from base 1. V and J are truncated by 1 base and 9 bases respectively, leaving an intervening sequence of 12 bases. Specimen: PBMCs or a T cell subset sorted from them (not recorded which). The receptor's source is an adult woman who had mild COVID-19 (a few samples of this study predate the infection). The sample titles of this study are shuffled in the database, so cell type and time point are left out; the donor was told from shared clones. Recombination linked TRBV7-8 to TRBJ1-2; no D gene call is confident. The CDR3 amino acid sequence is: CASSLVQGPSYTF. DNA sequence: TGTGCCAGCAGCTTAGTACAAGGGCCAAGCTACACCTTC.